This T cell receptor (beta chain) was identified in a study of blood T cell repertoires in COVID-19. Study summary: PBMCs, B-cell-depleted T cells, or T cells were the source of the cDNA or gDNA that made up the material.

This clone turned up a few times. Germline-derived CDR1 and CDR2 are MNHEY and SVGEGT. V was pared by 5 bases and J by 2 bases, with 13 bases between. The length of the CDR3 is 14 residues. The data were produced by immunoSEQ multiplex PCR, yet TCRdb's version contains in-frame clones alone and is incomplete. The top ten hold 15% to 20% of the sample, which has roughly 71,000 clones, over 70% seen once. This rearrangement joins TRBV6-2 or TRBV6-3 to TRBJ2-7, with TRBD2 as a possible D gene (5 bases). The material sequenced was peripheral blood. The origin of this receptor is an older man who had recovered from COVID-19. Here the CDR3 DNA reads TGTGCCAGCAGTGTTCGGGTCGGGACCTACGAGCAGTACTTC. It codes for CASSVRVGTYEQYF.